The clone carrying this TCR beta chain was seen a few times. What it recognizes is unknown. The CDR3 has 14 amino acids. After removal of 3 bases from V and 6 bases from J, the junction contained 6 bases not matched to a gene. Germline CDR1 reads SQVTM; CDR2 reads ANQGSEA. This entry belongs to a study of cytomegalovirus exposure and HLA in healthy donors. Findings of the study overall: The listing of 150 to 200 TCR beta chains classed them as cytomegalovirus-associated. What a later analysis reportedly showed was that an Asian-associated ancestry cluster had fewer N-insertions than the 666-donor mean. TCR beta chain V- and J-gene trimming was linked, in a later analysis, to a missense variant in DCLRE1C.

Vbeta (60) and Jbeta (13) primers were used in the PCR. Here immunoSEQ multiplex PCR was the method, and the copy in TCRdb shows in-frame clones only, minus some. The table has over 85,000 clones, 60% to 85% seen once. Nominal health characterized the donors when sampled, though unrecorded immune exposures were likely. The chain uses TRBV29-1 and TRBJ2-1; 9 positions agree with TRBD1. Sequences were obtained from PBMCs. The TCR sequence derives from a woman younger than 45 in good health and CMV-seronegative. DNA of the CDR3: TGCAGCGTTGACAGACAGGGGGTCTCCAATGAGCAGTTCTTC. It is translated as CSVDRQGVSNEQFF.